This T cell receptor beta chain was identified in a study of lymphopenia after photon versus proton radiotherapy. Study conclusions and caveats: Post-nadir TCR diversity decline inversely tracked overall survival among those who died.

Assay used: immunoSEQ multiplex PCR; TCRdb lists only in-frame clones, some missing. The table records approximately 8,100 clones, 88% of them present only once. On this clone: The antigen is not known.

The sequences come from peripheral blood, collected from a patient treated with photon-based radiotherapy. The sequence derives from a man older than 75 with cholangiocarcinoma.

CDR3 protein: CASSLVAGGNGELFF. As DNA, the CDR3 is TGTGCCAGCAGCTTAGTGGCAGGGGGCAACGGGGAGCTGTTTTTT. This chain uses TRBV7-2 with TRBJ2-2; 8 bases are shared with TRBD1. Germline CDR1 SGHTA, CDR2 FQGNSA. The CDR3 consists of 15 residues. J lost 7 bases, V lost 1 base, and 5 bases had no gene match.